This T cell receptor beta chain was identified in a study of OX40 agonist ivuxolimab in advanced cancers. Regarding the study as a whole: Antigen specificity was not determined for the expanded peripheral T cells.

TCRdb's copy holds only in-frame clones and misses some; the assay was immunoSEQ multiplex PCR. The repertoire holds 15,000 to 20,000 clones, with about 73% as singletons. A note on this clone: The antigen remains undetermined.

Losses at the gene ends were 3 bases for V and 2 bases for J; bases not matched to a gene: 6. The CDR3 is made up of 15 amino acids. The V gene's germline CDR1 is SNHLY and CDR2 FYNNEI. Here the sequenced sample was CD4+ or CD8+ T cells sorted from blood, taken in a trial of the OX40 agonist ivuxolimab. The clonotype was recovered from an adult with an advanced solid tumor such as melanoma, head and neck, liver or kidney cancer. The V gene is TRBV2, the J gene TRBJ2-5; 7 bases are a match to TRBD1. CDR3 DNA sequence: TGTGCCAGCAGTGAGGGTGACAGGGTACAAGAGACCCAGTACTTC. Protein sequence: CASSEGDRVQETQYF.